This T cell receptor (beta chain) was retrieved from a study of beta chain features in type 1 diabetes. Study-level points and caveats: HLA influence on TCRB rearrangement stayed unresolved here.

As every portion of the isolated RNA was reverse transcribed, the sequencing read expressed TCRB transcripts. Only in-frame clones appear in the TCRdb table, and some are missing; sequencing was by immunoSEQ multiplex PCR. The sample lists around 400,000 clones, around 12% occurring once. CD4+ naive, central memory, regulatory and stem cell-like memory cells were sorted via CD45RO/CCR7/CD25/CD127/CD95/CD27. V dropped 3 bases and J dropped 4; count of bases not matched to a gene: 9. Germline V gene sequence: CDR1 LNHDA, CDR2 SQIVND (reference sequence). The CDR3 has 15 residues. As regards this clone: Its matching antigen is unknown.

This receptor was obtained from a man between 18 and 29 years old in good health. Material: naive CD4+ T cells from blood. V and J are TRBV19 and TRBJ2-7; 7 bases agree with TRBD1. CDR3 coding DNA: TGTGCCAGTAGTATTGGGAACAGGGGTGGATACGAGCAGTACTTC. The encoded protein is CASSIGNRGGYEQYF.